The 20 T cell receptor beta chains below come from one sample, sequenced in a study of identical twins. A single record per CDR3 protein comes from TCRdb applying MiXCR to the 5' RACE reads. The sample has around 1.7 million distinct CDR3 sequences, 32% seen once; the top ten hold about 0.27%. The sequencing sample was made of cord blood. These TCRs come from a newborn girl in good health.

This clonotype has only a few counts. The gene calls are TRBV6-6 and TRBJ2-7; D ambiguous. From germline, CDR1 is MNHNY and CDR2 SVGAGI (reference sequence). Trimming took off 6 bases at V and 0 bases at J, with 15 bases between the two ends. This CDR3 is 15 amino acids long. This chain's CDR3 is CASRPDRYPSYEQYF. The CDR3 region has the DNA TGTGCCAGCAGACCGGACCGATACCCCTCCTACGAGCAGTACTTC.

This clonotype was recorded a few times. The chain is built from TRBV12-5 and TRBJ2-1, with no clear D. Germline CDR1 LGHNT, CDR2 FRNRAP. This CDR3 is 14 amino acids long. Trimming shortened V by 3 bases and J by 8 bases, and 14 bases separated the two germline ends. The CDR3 DNA sequence: TGTGCTAGTGGTTTAGGTCAAGGGTCCGATGAGCAGTTCTTC. Its protein product is CASGLGQGSDEQFF.

This chain joins TRBV24-1 and TRBJ2-3; no clear D. The CDR3 covers 16 residues. V was shortened by 4 bases and J by 4 bases, with 17 bases between the two germline ends. Germline lookup yields CDR1 KGHDR and CDR2 SFDVKD. The CDR3 coding sequence is TGTGCCACCAGTGACAGTGGGCCTAGGGCCGCAGATACGCAGTATTTT. It translates to CATSDSGPRAADTQYF.

The rearrangement joins TRBV10-1 to TRBJ2-2, with a weak D call TRBD1 (6 bases). The CDR3 loop spans 15 amino acids. Germline V gene data show CDR1 as WNHNN and CDR2 as SYGVQD (reference sequence). Trimming took off 6 bases at V and 3 bases at J, with 14 bases between the two ends. CDR3 in DNA: TGCGCCAGCAGCTCCGGGACACCTCACACCGGGGAGCTGTTTTTT. This codes for CASSSGTPHTGELFF.

This clonotype was counted only a few times. The chain links TRBV6-1 to TRBJ2-5; 7 bases line up with TRBD1. Germline V gene lookup returns CDR1 MNHNS and CDR2 SASEGT. V shed 6 bases, J shed 5 bases, and the junction held 9 bases outside the gene matches. This CDR3 is 14 amino acids long. CDR3 nucleotides: TGTGCCAGCAGCATACAGGGGTTTAGGGAGACCCAGTACTTC. Protein: CASSIQGFRETQYF.

This clonotype has at least ten counts. The CDR3 is CASSLVQGAHEKLFF. In DNA, the CDR3 is TGTGCCAGCAGCTTAGTACAGGGGGCGCATGAAAAACTGTTTTTT. The V call is TRBV7-2, the J call TRBJ1-4; TRBD1 aligns across 9 bases. The V gene's germline CDR1 is SGHTA and CDR2 FQGNSA. V gave up 1 base and J gave up 6 bases; unmatched junction bases: 3. The CDR3 spans 15 residues.

The V call is TRBV12-3 or TRBV12-4, the J call TRBJ2-7, with D maybe TRBD2 (5 bases). Trimming took 4 bases from V and 4 from J, leaving 14 bases between them. CDR3 length: 14 residues. Here the CDR3 DNA reads TGTGCCAGCAGTTGGTCCAGAAGAGGGTACGAGCAGTACTTC. It is translated as CASSWSRRGYEQYF.

This chain links TRBV3-1 with TRBJ1-2, with D possibly matching TRBD1 (6 bases). Trimming shortened V by 4 bases and J by 1 base, and 13 bases separated the two germline ends. This CDR3 region has 15 residues. The germline V gene has CDR1 LGHDT and CDR2 YNNKEL (reference sequence). CDR3 protein: CASSPYDRSNYGYTF. As DNA, the CDR3 is TGTGCCAGCAGCCCGTATGACAGGAGTAACTATGGCTACACCTTC.

This clonotype has more than one count but fewer than ten. CDR3 sequence (DNA): TGTGCCACCAGTGATTTTAGAGGCGGGACAGAGGAAGGCATAGATACGCAGTATTTT. Protein: CATSDFRGGTEEGIDTQYF. The chain combines TRBV24-1 with TRBJ2-3; D perhaps matches TRBD1 (7 bases). Per the germline V gene, CDR1 is KGHDR and CDR2 is SFDVKD. This CDR3 is built from 19 residues. Trimming stripped 1 base from V and 5 bases from J, with 24 bases between.

Notes on this clonotype: At one boundary the junction diverges from the germline segment, which might be a read error. V is TRBV20-1 and J is TRBJ2-1; tentatively, D is TRBD2 (6 bases). The germline gives CDR1 DFQATT, CDR2 SNEGSKA (reference sequence). The CDR3 is 15 residues long. The CDR3 loop reads CSAKPSVSSYNKQFF. CDR3 bases: TGCAGTGCCAAACCTAGCGTGAGCTCCTACAATAAGCAGTTCTTC.

Concerning this clonotype itself: One end of the junction does not line up with germline, which may come from a read error. This chain joins TRBV28 and TRBJ2-1, with 7 bases fitting TRBD1. This CDR3 is built from 13 residues. Germline loops: CDR1 MDHEN, CDR2 SYDVKM. The DNA for the CDR3 is TGCGCCGATCCTTCACAGGGGAGCTACGAGCAGTTCTTC. Amino acid sequence: CADPSQGSYEQFF.

The chain combines TRBV6-1 with TRBJ1-1, with D uncertain. The CDR3 loop spans 14 amino acids. Looked up from germline, CDR1 is MNHNS and CDR2 is SASEGT. V lost 3 bases to trimming and J lost 4 bases, with 12 bases between them. This CDR3 reads CASSDVSGVTEAFF. Here the CDR3 DNA reads TGTGCCAGCAGTGATGTCAGTGGGGTCACTGAAGCTTTCTTT.

In this sample, this clonotype turned up many times. The chain has TRBV6-5 and TRBJ2-1; TRBD1 matches at 8 bases. Germline loops: CDR1 MNHEY, CDR2 SVGAGI. Trimming took 6 bases from V and 0 from J; bases not matched to a gene: 4. The CDR3 length is 15 residues. CDR3 loop: CASRPDRVSYNEQFF. DNA for the CDR3: TGTGCCAGCAGGCCGGACAGGGTCTCCTACAATGAGCAGTTCTTC.

The rearrangement links TRBV7-8 to TRBJ2-7; TRBD1 agrees at 9 bases. CDR3 size: 15 residues. V shed 5 bases, J shed 5 bases, and the junction held 10 bases outside the gene matches. CDR1 SGHVS and CDR2 FQNEAQ come from the germline V gene. The CDR3: CASSLTTGGRDEQYF. CDR3 DNA: TGTGCCAGCAGCCTAACTACAGGGGGCAGGGACGAGCAGTACTTC.

J is TRBJ2-7 and V is TRBV6-1; a possible D gene is TRBD1 (6 bases). Germline values: CDR1 MNHNS, CDR2 SASEGT. CDR3 length: 13 amino acids. V lost 6 bases to trimming and J lost 5 bases, with 14 bases between them. This chain's CDR3 is CASSPDRYHEQYF. In DNA form, the CDR3 reads TGTGCCAGCAGCCCCGACAGGTACCACGAGCAGTACTTC.

This clonotype has only a few counts. The chain has TRBV3-1 and TRBJ2-7; 7 positions agree with TRBD1. With V trimmed by 7 bases and J by 4 bases, 22 bases remained unmatched. The germline CDR1 and CDR2 sequences are LGHDT and YNNKEL (reference sequence). The CDR3 sequence is 18 residues long. The CDR3 loop reads CASTRSQGVLGGLYEQYF. In DNA, the CDR3 is TGTGCCAGCACCCGCAGCCAAGGAGTACTAGGGGGCCTTTACGAGCAGTACTTC.

There are a few counts of this clonotype. This chain connects TRBV6-6 to TRBJ2-1; 10 bases match TRBD2. CDR1 MNHNY and CDR2 SVGAGI come from the germline V gene (reference sequence). Germline trimming cut 2 bases from V and 6 bases from J; bases unmatched to any gene: 10. This CDR3 region has 17 residues. The CDR3 coding sequence is TGTGCCAGCAGTTACCGCGCCCCTAGCGGGAGTCGCAATGAGCAGTTCTTC. It is translated as CASSYRAPSGSRNEQFF.

The V and J genes are TRBV6-5 and TRBJ2-5, with D perhaps matching TRBD2 (5 bases). The CDR3 length is 15 residues. Trimming shortened V by 3 bases and J by 11 bases, and 22 bases separated the two germline ends. Germline lookup yields CDR1 MNHEY and CDR2 SVGAGI. CDR3 coding DNA: TGTGCCAGCAGTTATACGAGACGGAGGTGGGGTGAGCAGTACTTC. This translates into CASSYTRRRWGEQYF.

This clonotype has just a few counts. The chain carries TRBV14 and TRBJ1-6, with D perhaps matching TRBD1 (5 bases). Germline CDR1 is SGHDN and CDR2 is FVKESK. The CDR3 is 16 residues long. V dropped 4 bases and J dropped 7 bases, with 17 bases sitting between them. For the CDR3, the DNA is TGTGCCAGCAGCCGTGGCGGGGACTCGATAAATTCACCCCTCCACTTT. Translated: CASSRGGDSINSPLHF. Looking up the rest from reference TRBV14 and TRBJ1-6 gives the full variable domain: EAGVTQFPSHSVIEKGQTVTLRCDPISGHDNLYWYRRVMGKEIKFLLHFVKESKQDESGMPNNRFLAERTGGTYSTLKVQPAELEDSGVYFCASSRGGDSINSPLHFGNGTRLTVT.

A note on this clonotype: One end of the junction is discordant with germline, which a read error may explain. This rearrangement joins TRBV27 to TRBJ1-5, with 8 bases that match TRBD1. This CDR3 region has 14 residues. Germline V gives CDR1 MNHEY, CDR2 SMNVEV (reference sequence). DNA of the CDR3: TGTGCCAGCAGTTTTGGACAGGGCAATCAGTCCCAGCATTTT. It specifies CASSFGQGNQSQHF.